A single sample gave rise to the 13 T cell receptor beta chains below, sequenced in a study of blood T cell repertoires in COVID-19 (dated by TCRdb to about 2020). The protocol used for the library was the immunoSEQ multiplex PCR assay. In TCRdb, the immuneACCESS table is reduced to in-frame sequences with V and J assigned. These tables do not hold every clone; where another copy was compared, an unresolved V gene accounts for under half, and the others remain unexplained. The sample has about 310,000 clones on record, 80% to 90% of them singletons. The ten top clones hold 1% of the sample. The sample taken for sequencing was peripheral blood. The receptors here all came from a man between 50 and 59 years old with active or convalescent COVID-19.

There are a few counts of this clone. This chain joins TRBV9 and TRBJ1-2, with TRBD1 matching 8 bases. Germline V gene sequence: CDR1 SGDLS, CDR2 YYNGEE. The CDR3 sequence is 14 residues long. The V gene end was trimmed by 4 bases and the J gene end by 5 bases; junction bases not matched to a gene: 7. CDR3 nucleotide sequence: TGTGCCAGCAGCCAGGGGGCGCCGAAGTATGGCTACACCTTC. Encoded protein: CASSQGAPKYGYTF.

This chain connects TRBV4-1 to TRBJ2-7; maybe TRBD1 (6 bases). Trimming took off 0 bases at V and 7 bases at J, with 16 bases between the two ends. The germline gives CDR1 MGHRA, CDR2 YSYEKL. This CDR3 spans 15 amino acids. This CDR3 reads CASSQDRQGLREQYF. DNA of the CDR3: TGCGCCAGCAGCCAAGATCGGCAGGGGCTAAGGGAGCAGTACTTC.

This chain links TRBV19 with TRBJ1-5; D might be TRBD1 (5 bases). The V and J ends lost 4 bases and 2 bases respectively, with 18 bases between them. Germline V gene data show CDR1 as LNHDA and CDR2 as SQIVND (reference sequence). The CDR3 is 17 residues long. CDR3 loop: CASSSRARGLGNQPQHF. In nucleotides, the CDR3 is TGTGCCAGTAGTAGCCGGGCCCGGGGGTTGGGCAATCAGCCCCAGCATTTT.

The DNA of the CDR3 is TGTGCCAGCAGTAGGGACTACACTGAAGCTTTCTTT. Residues: CASSRDYTEAFF. The chain recombines TRBV9 with TRBJ1-1; D perhaps matches TRBD1 (5 bases). Germline V lookup: CDR1 SGDLS, CDR2 YYNGEE. This CDR3 region has 12 residues. Trimming removed 5 bases at V and 3 bases at J, with 8 bases between.

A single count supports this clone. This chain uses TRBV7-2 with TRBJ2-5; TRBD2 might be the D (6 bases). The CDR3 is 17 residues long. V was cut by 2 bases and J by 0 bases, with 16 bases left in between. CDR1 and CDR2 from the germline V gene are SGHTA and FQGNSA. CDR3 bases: TGTGCCAGCAGCTTACCAAGGCGGGGCAAGTACCAAGAGACCCAGTACTTC. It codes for CASSLPRRGKYQETQYF.

CDR3 residues: CASSLQAGGDYGYTF. In DNA, the CDR3 is TGTGCCAGCAGCTTGCAGGCAGGGGGCGACTATGGCTACACCTTC. V is TRBV5-4 and J is TRBJ1-2; 8 nucleotides agree with TRBD1. The length of the CDR3 is 15 residues. The V gene's germline CDR1 is SGHNT and CDR2 YYREEE (reference sequence). V was pared by 1 base and J by 3 bases, with 5 bases of the junction left unmatched.

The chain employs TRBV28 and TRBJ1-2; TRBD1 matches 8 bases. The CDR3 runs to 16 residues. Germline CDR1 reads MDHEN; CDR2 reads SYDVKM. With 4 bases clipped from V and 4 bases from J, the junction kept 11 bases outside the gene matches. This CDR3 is CASSSGQGQSPYGYTF. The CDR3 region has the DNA TGTGCCAGCAGTTCTGGACAGGGTCAATCCCCCTATGGCTACACCTTC.

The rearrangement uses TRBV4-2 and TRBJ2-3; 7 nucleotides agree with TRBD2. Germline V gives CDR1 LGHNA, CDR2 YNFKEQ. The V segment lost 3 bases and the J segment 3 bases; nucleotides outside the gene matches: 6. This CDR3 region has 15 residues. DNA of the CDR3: TGTGCCAGCAGCCACAGCGGGGCAGGGACAGATACGCAGTATTTT. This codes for CASSHSGAGTDTQYF.

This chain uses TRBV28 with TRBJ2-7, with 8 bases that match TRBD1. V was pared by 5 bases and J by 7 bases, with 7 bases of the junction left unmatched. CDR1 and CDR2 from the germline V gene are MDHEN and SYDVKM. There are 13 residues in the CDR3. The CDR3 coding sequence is TGTGCCAGCAGTACCGGACAGGGACTGGAGCAGTACTTC. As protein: CASSTGQGLEQYF.

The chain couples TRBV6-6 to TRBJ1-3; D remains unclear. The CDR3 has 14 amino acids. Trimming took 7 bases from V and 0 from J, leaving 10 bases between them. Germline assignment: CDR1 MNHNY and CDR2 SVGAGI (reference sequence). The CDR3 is CASTMAISGNTIYF. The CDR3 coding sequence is TGTGCCAGCACCATGGCCATCTCTGGAAACACCATATATTTT.

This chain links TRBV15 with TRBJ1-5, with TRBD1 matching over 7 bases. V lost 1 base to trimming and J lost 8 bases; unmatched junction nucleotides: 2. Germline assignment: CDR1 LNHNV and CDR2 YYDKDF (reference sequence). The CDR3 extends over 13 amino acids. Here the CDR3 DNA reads TGTGCCACCAGCAGAGGTCAGGGGGAGCCCCAGCATTTT. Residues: CATSRGQGEPQHF. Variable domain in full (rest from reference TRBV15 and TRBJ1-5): DAMVIQNPRYQVTQFGKPVTLSCSQTLNHNVMYWYQQKSSQAPKLLFHYYDKDFNNEADTPDNFQSRRPNTSFCFLDIRSPGLGDTAMYLCATSRGQGEPQHFGDGTRLSIL.

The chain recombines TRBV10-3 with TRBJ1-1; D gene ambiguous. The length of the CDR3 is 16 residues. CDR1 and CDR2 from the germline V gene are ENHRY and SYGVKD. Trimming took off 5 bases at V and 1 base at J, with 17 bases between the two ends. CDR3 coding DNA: TGTGCCATCAGTCCTGGGTCGCGAAGCGGGAACACTGAAGCTTTCTTT. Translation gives CAISPGSRSGNTEAFF.

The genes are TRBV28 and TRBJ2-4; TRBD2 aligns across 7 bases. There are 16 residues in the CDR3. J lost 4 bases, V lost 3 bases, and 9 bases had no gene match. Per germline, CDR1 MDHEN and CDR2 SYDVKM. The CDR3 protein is CASSLPGLAVKNIQYF. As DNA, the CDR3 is TGTGCCAGCAGTTTGCCCGGGCTAGCGGTAAAAAACATTCAGTACTTC.